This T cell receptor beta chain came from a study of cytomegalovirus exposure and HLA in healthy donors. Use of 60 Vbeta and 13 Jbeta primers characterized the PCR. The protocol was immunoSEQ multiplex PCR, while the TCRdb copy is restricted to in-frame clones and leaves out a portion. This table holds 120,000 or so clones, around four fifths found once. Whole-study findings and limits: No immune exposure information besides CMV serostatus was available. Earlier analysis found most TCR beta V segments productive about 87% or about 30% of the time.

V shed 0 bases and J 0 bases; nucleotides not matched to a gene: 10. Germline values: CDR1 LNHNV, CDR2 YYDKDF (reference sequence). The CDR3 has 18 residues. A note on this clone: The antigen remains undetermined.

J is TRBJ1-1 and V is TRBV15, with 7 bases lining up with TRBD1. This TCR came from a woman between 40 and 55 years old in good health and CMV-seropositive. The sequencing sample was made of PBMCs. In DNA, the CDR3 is TGTGCCACCAGCAGAGACCGCCCCGGGACAGATCTGAACACTGAAGCTTTCTTT. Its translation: CATSRDRPGTDLNTEAFF.